This TCR beta chain is from a study of control samples from healthy donors and cancer patients. Using immunoSEQ multiplex PCR, the repertoire was profiled, and TCRdb retains in-frame clones only, with some absent. In the table there are 250,000 to 300,000 clones, roughly four fifths of which are singletons. The CDR3 has 15 amino acids. The germline CDR1 and CDR2 sequences are SEHNR and FQNEAQ (reference sequence). Trimming removed 5 bases at V and 2 bases at J, with 14 bases between. The rearrangement uses TRBV7-9 and TRBJ2-3; D gene uncertain. Sequenced input: PBMCs. This receptor was obtained from a woman aged 55-69 years with lung cancer. The CDR3 DNA reads TGTGCCAGCAGCCTGGCGGTGGGCCCCACAGATACGCAGTATTTT. Amino acid sequence: CASSLAVGPTDTQYF.